This TCR beta chain was captured by sequencing in a study of Graves' ophthalmopathy and Graves' hyperthyroidism. Study outcomes and limitations: In blood, most expanded thyroid clonotypes above 0.001 frequency were also detected. Forecasting of ophthalmopathy progression by the model achieved about 71% sensitivity and roughly 75% specificity.

The sequenced template was RNA, covering the TCR beta CDR3 region. The workflow started with a first-round RT-PCR run with HTBI primers and then moved on to a second-round multiplex PCR. TCRdb re-derived calls from the multiplex PCR reads in MiXCR, one entry per CDR3 protein. This sample yields about 390,000 distinct CDR3 sequences, of which roughly 14% are seen a single time; 5.5% to 7% belongs to the top ten. Ophthalmopathy not arising within 18 months of follow-up defined hyperthyroidism as stable. Other autoimmune diseases, uncontrolled infections, pregnancy and lactation each led to patient exclusion. The table lists this clonotype with many counts. What it binds is not known. The clonotype originates from a woman under 30 with stable Graves' hyperthyroidism. Sequenced material: peripheral blood.

This CDR3 reads CASRPRTGKETQYF. The CDR3 DNA reads TGTGCCAGCAGACCGAGGACAGGGAAAGAGACCCAGTACTTC. This chain connects TRBV11-1 to TRBJ2-5, with 8 bases that match TRBD1. This CDR3 is built from 14 residues. V lost 6 bases and J lost 3; bases outside the gene matches: 6. Germline CDR1 and CDR2: SGHAT and FQDESV (reference sequence). The whole variable domain, remainder taken from reference TRBV11-1 and TRBJ2-5, is EAEVAQSPRYKITEKSQAVAFWCDPISGHATLYWYRQILGQGPELLVQFQDESVVDDSQLPKDRFSAERLKGVDSTLKIQPAELGDSAMYLCASRPRTGKETQYFGPGTRLLVL.